This T cell receptor beta chain was retrieved from a study of cytomegalovirus exposure and HLA in healthy donors. Both 60 Vbeta primers and 13 Jbeta primers went into the PCR. Clones were read by immunoSEQ multiplex PCR, and TCRdb kept only the in-frame ones, dropping some. The table records about 130,000 clones, roughly 78% of them present only once. General study results and limits: While the bulk of TCR sequences proved rare, some public TCRs turned up in many donors.

This clone has a handful of counts. The antigen is unknown. This receptor was obtained from a man between 25 and 39 years old in good health and CMV-seronegative. Sequences were obtained from PBMCs.

The CDR3 sequence is CASSRRAQETQYF. Written as DNA, the CDR3 is TGTGCCAGCAGCCGCAGGGCACAAGAGACCCAGTACTTC. This rearrangement joins TRBV5-6 to TRBJ2-5, with D possibly TRBD1 on 5 matching bases. The germline CDR1 and CDR2 sequences are SGHDT and YYEEEE. Deletions cut 4 bases from V and 2 bases from J, with 9 bases between. The CDR3 length is 13 residues.